This T cell receptor beta chain appears in the sequencing data of a study of T-cell reconstitution after alpha-beta-depleted transplantation in children. This sample's TCRbeta library carried unique molecular identifier barcodes. TCRdb itself ran the PCR reads through MiXCR, one entry per CDR3 protein. The table lists 500,000 to 600,000 distinct CDR3 sequences, around 20% of them singletons. The CDR3 spans 16 residues. V gave up 3 bases and J gave up 7 bases, with 19 bases separating them. CDR1 and CDR2 from the germline V gene are KGHSH and LQKENI. V is TRBV18 and J is TRBJ1-3; no clear D. This receptor was identified in a human donor who donated a stem cell graft to a child with acute lymphoblastic leukemia. Sequencing was performed on PBMCs from the stem cell graft donor, taken from the stem cell graft. The DNA for the CDR3 is TGTGCCAGCTCACCCTCGGGCCCCGCACGCTGGAACACCATATATTTT. Its translation is CASSPSGPARWNTIYF.